What follows are 7 T cell receptor delta chains derived from one specimen sequenced in a study of fetal and pediatric gammadelta thymocytes (dated by TCRdb to between 2022 and 2023). For sequencing, an Illumina MiSeq was employed. TCRdb reran clone calling on the public reads with CATT; rows sharing one DNA sequence were then combined. The sample contains about 350 delta-chain clones, roughly an eighth of them found a single time. The ten largest clones add up to approximately 37% of the sample. What was sequenced was non-Vgamma9Vdelta2 gamma-delta T cells from the thymus. This sample's cell subset or site label indicates: CD3+gammadeltaTCR+ thymocytes not co-expressing Vgamma9 and Vdelta2. Receptors originate from a child who underwent cardiac surgery and was recorded as healthy.

Concerning this clone: TCRdb lists the protein of a much larger clone for this DNA, which differs at residue 15, so this is likely a read error; the protein given here is translated from the DNA itself. This chain joins TRDV1 and TRDJ1, with D possibly being TRDD3 (6 bases). Germline values: CDR1 TSWWSYY, CDR2 QGS. Trimming took 2 bases from V and 4 from J, leaving 29 bases between them. The CDR3 extends over 20 amino acids. The CDR3 here is CALGELPTTSLWGYIDKLIF. The CDR3 coding sequence is TGTGCTCTTGGGGAATTGCCGACTACTTCTCTCTGGGGTTACATCGATAAACTCATCTTT.

This clone is labeled as hyperexpanded. Additional DNA sequences in this sample encode the identical CDR3. The J gene is TRDJ1, the V gene TRDV1; 10 positions agree with TRDD3. V gave up 4 bases and J gave up 2 bases; unmatched junction bases: 13. Germline-derived CDR1 and CDR2 are TSWWSYY and QGS. CDR3 length: 18 residues. The CDR3 protein is CALGGLFSWGIRTDKLIF. The CDR3 DNA sequence: TGTGCTCTTGGGGGGCTTTTTAGCTGGGGGATAAGAACCGATAAACTCATCTTT.

A word on this clone: The protein in TCRdb stems from a much larger clone and differs at residue 19 from this DNA's translation, likely a read error; here the protein is translated from the DNA. V is TRDV1 and J is TRDJ1; 9 bases fit TRDD3. CDR3 length: 21 residues. Germline-derived CDR1 and CDR2 are TSWWSYY and QGS. The CDR3, as DNA: TGTGCTCTTGGGGAACTGACCCTACAGCACTGGGGGACCCCGTACACCGATAAACCCATCTTT. Protein: CALGELTLQHWGTPYTDKPIF.

The V call is TRAV38-2/DV8, the J call TRDJ1; D ambiguous. Germline CDR1 TSESDYY, CDR2 QEAYKQQN. The CDR3 is made up of 15 amino acids. V shed 9 bases and J shed 4 bases, with 22 bases lying between them. The DNA for the CDR3 is TGTGCTTTTGTCGCGGGGTTGGGACCCCTCGATAAACTCATCTTT. It yields the protein CAFVAGLGPLDKLIF.

This clone was seen more than once but under ten times. The protein given by TCRdb reflects a much larger clone and differs at residue 11 from this DNA's translation, likely from a read error; the protein shown is the DNA's translation. The chain links TRDV1 to TRDJ1; 7 nucleotides match TRDD2. Trimming at V came to 0 bases and at J to 1 base, leaving 14 bases not matched to a gene. Per the germline V gene, CDR1 is TSWWSYY and CDR2 is QGS. The CDR3 loop spans 19 amino acids. In DNA, the CDR3 is TGTGCTCTTGGGGAACTAGTCTTTCCTACTAGGGGAATCACCGATAAACTCATCTTT. Protein: CALGELVFPTRGITDKLIF.

This clone was seen a handful of times. The protein recorded in TCRdb matches a much larger clone and deviates from this DNA's translation at residue 4, suggesting a read error; the protein here is obtained by translating the DNA. The rearrangement joins TRDV1 to TRDJ1, with no clear D. Per the germline V gene, CDR1 is TSWWSYY and CDR2 is QGS. This CDR3 comprises 19 residues. V lost 8 bases to trimming and J lost 4 bases, with 32 bases between them. CDR3: CALRGLGGVLLPENDKLIF. CDR3 nucleotide sequence: TGTGCTCTTAGGGGCCTTGGAGGTGTCCTGCTCCCAGAGAACGATAAACTCATCTTT.

By frequency in the sample, this clone is large. This chain connects TRAV38-2/DV8 to TRDJ1; 10 nucleotides agree with TRDD3. Trimming took 6 bases from V and 0 from J; bases not matched to a gene: 14. CDR3 size: 18 residues. Germline V gene sequence: CDR1 TSESDYY, CDR2 QEAYKQQN. In DNA, the CDR3 is TGTGCTTATAACCCATCGGTGGGGGATACAAATTACACCGATAAACTCATCTTT. Translated, it gives CAYNPSVGDTNYTDKLIF.